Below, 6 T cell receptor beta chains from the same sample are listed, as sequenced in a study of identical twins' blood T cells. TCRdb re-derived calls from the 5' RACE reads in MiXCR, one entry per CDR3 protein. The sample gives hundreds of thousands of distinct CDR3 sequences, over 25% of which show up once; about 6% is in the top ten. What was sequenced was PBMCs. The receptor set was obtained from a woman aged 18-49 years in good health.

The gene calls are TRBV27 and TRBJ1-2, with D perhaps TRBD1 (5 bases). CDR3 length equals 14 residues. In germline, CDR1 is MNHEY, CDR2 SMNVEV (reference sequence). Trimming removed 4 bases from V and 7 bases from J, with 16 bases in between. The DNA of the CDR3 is TGTGCCAGCAGTTACATGGGGCTAGAGGGTGGCTACACCTTC. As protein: CASSYMGLEGGYTF.

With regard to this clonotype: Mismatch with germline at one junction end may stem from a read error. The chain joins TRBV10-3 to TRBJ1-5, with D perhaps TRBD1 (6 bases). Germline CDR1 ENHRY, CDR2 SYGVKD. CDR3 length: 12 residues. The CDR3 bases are TGTGCCATCAGGGACAGAAATCGGCCCCAGCATTTT. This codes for CAIRDRNRPQHF.

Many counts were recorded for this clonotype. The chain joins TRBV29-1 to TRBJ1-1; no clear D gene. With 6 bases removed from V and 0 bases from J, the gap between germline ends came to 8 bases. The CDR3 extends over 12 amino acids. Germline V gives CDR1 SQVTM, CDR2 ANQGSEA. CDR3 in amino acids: CSVVVMNTEAFF. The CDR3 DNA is TGCAGCGTGGTGGTGATGAACACTGAAGCTTTCTTT. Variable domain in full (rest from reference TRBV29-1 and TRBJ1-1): SAVISQKPSRDICQRGTSLTIQCQVDSQVTMMFWYRQQPGQSLTLIATANQGSEATYESGFVIDKFPISRPNLTFSTLTVSNMSPEDSSIYLCSVVVMNTEAFFGQGTRLTVV.

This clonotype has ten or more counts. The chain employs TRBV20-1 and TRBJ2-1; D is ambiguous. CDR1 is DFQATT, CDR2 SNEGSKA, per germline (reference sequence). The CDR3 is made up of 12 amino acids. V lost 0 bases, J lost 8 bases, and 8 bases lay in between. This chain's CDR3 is CSARDIEHEQFF. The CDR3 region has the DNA TGCAGTGCTAGAGATATAGAACATGAGCAGTTCTTC.

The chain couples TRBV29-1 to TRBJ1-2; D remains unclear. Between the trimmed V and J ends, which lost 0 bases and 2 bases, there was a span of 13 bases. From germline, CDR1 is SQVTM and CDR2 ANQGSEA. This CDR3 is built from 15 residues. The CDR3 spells CSVEDGFGSNYGYTF. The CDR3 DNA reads TGCAGCGTTGAAGATGGGTTTGGGAGCAACTATGGCTACACCTTC.

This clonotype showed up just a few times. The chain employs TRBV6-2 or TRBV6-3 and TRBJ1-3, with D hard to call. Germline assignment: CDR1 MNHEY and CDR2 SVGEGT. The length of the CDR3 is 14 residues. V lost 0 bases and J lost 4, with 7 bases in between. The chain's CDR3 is CASSYSAGGNTIYF. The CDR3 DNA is TGTGCCAGCAGTTACTCGGCGGGAGGAAACACCATATATTTT.